This T cell receptor (beta chain) was captured by sequencing in a study of blood T cell repertoires in COVID-19. Study context: The United States, Italy and Spain were the sources of the acute and convalescent COVID-19 samples. The cDNA or gDNA used as material had been derived from T cells, B-cell-depleted T cells, or PBMCs.

In the study's own analysis: Reference gene primer amplification gave nucleated cell count estimates. This table comes from immunoSEQ multiplex PCR, and its TCRdb copy is limited to in-frame clones, with some not included. D and trimming come from the DNA, and the V and J calls and clone size come from that table. The sample records about 140,000 clones, about 79% being singletons. The junction had 10 bases not matched to a gene; V was cut back by 8 bases and J by 5 bases. Germline V CDR1 and CDR2: SNHLY, FYNNEI. The CDR3 loop spans 15 amino acids. Sample: peripheral blood. This sequence originates from a woman aged 80 or over with active or convalescent COVID-19. V is TRBV2 and J is TRBJ2-3, with 10 bases lining up with TRBD1. The CDR3 sequence: CASLPGQGFLDTQYF. DNA of the CDR3: TGTGCCAGCCTTCCGGGACAGGGGTTTCTAGATACGCAGTATTTT.